The entry that follows covers one T cell receptor (beta chain) sequence. The data are from a study of tumor-infiltrating lymphocytes in localized non-small cell lung cancer. Germline CDR1 reads LGHNA; CDR2 reads YNFKEQ. This CDR3 has 18 amino acids. The trim removed 4 bases at V and 4 bases at J, leaving 10 bases unmatched. TCRdb's table, derived via immunoSEQ multiplex PCR, lists solely in-frame clones and lacks some. The sample lists about 7,000 clones, 74% seen once, with roughly 7.1% in the top ten. The J gene is TRBJ2-2, the V gene TRBV4-2; 12 nucleotides agree with TRBD2. The sequence derives from a human donor with non-small cell lung cancer. Sequencing used uninvolved lung tissue not adjacent to the tumor. The CDR3 DNA sequence: TGTGCCAGCAGCCGAGGATTACTAGCGGGGGGTAGCACCGGGGAGCTGTTTTTT. This gives the protein CASSRGLLAGGSTGELFF.